This record covers a single TCR beta chain. Its matching antigen is unknown. Trimming took off 3 bases at V and 4 bases at J, with 13 bases between the two ends. Germline loops: CDR1 MGHRA, CDR2 YSYEKL. There are 14 residues in the CDR3. These data come from a study of T cells in Graves' hyperthyroidism and ophthalmopathy. Study-wide results and limits: Most expanded thyroid clonotypes above 0.001 also appeared in blood.

Authors of the study amplified TCR beta CDR3 regions from RNA transcripts. In the first-round RT-PCR of the TCR CDR3, the HTBI primer set was used. Each CDR3 protein gets one entry after TCRdb re-called the multiplex PCR reads with MiXCR. The data show approximately 630,000 distinct CDR3 sequences, about 16% seen once. Across 18 months, stable Graves' hyperthyroidism was marked by no progression to ophthalmopathy. Uncontrolled infection, other autoimmune disease, pregnancy or lactation excluded patients. Sequencing was carried out using blood. The origin of this receptor is a woman in her twenties or thirties with Graves' hyperthyroidism. The J gene is TRBJ2-7, the V gene TRBV4-1; D is perhaps TRBD2 (5 bases). This CDR3 reads CASSQVGEVYEQYF. Written as DNA, the CDR3 is TGCGCCAGCAGCCAGGTGGGAGAAGTATACGAGCAGTACTTC.